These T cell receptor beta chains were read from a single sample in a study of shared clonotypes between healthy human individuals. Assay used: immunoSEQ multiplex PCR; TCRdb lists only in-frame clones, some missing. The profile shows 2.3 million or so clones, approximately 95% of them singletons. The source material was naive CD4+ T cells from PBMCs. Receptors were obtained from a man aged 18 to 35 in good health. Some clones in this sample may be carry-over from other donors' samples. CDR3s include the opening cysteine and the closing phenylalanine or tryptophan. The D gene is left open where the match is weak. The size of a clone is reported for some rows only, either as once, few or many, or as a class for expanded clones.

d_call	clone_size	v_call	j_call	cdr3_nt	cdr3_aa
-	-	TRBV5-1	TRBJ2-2	TGCGCCAGCAGCTTGGAGGTGAACACCGGGGAGCTGTTTTTT	CASSLEVNTGELFF
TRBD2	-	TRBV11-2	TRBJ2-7	TGTGCCAGCAGACTAGGGCGCGGGGGGCCTACCTACGAGCAGTACTTC	CASRLGRGGPTYEQYF
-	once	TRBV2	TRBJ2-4	TGTGCCAGCAATGATAGACTGGGGGCCGCCAAAAACATTCAGTACTTC	CASNDRLGAAKNIQYF
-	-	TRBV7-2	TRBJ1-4	TGTGCCAGCAGCTTAGTTGGCCAGGGCGGCGGAAAACTGTTTTTT	CASSLVGQGGGKLFF
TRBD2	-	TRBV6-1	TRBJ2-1	TGTGCCACTCGGACTAGCGGGATCGGGCATGAGCAGTTCTTC	CATRTSGIGHEQFF
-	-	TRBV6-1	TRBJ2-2	TGTGCCAGCAGTGGGCCGGGGGGCTGGACGAACACCGGGGAGCTGTTTTTT	CASSGPGGWTNTGELFF
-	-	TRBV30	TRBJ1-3	TGTGCCTGGTTTAGTATTCGCTCTGGAAACACCATATATTTT	CAWFSIRSGNTIYF
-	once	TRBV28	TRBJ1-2	TGTGCCAGCAGTTTGGACCTCCGTCGGTACACCTTC	CASSLDLRRYTF
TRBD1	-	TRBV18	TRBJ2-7	TGTGCCAGCTCACCTCGACAGGGGACGTCCTCCTACGAGCAGTACTTC	CASSPRQGTSSYEQYF
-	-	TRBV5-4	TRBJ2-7	TGTGCCAGCAGCCAGCCACTGGGAAGCTCCTACGAGCAGTACTTC	CASSQPLGSSYEQYF
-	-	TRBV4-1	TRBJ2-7	TGCGCCAGCAGCCACCAAGAAGCCTACGAGCAGTACTTC	CASSHQEAYEQYF
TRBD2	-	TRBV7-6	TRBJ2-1	TGTGCCAGCAGCCGGCCGGGCGGGACTAGCGGCAATGAGCAGTTCTTC	CASSRPGGTSGNEQFF
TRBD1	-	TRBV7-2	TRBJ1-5	TGTGCCAGCAGCTTAAGGACAGGGGGTCAGCCCCAGCATTTT	CASSLRTGGQPQHF
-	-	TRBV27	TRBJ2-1	TGTGCCAGCAGTTTATTAGGGCTAGGGCGCTCCAACTCCTACAATGAGCAGTTCTTC	CASSLLGLGRSNSYNEQFF
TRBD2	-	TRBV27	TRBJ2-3	TGTGCCAGCAGTTCGTTAGCGGGAGGATTCCCAGATACGCAGTATTTT	CASSSLAGGFPDTQYF
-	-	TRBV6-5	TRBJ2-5	TGTGCCTGCTCGAGGGGACGAGGGGAGACCCAGTACTTC	CACSRGRGETQYF
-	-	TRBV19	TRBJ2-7	TGTGCCAGTAGTATCCGGGACCTCCGGGGGGAGCAGTACTTC	CASSIRDLRGEQYF
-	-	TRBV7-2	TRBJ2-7	TGTGCCAGCAGCTTAGCGTCAGGCTCCTACGAGCAGTACTTC	CASSLASGSYEQYF
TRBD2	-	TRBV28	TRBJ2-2	TGTGCCAGCAGTTTACCCCCTAGCGGGATTCCCGGGGAGCTGTTTTTT	CASSLPPSGIPGELFF
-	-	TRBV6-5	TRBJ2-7	TGTGCCAGCATCTCTGCCACCTACGAGCAGTACTTC	CASISATYEQYF
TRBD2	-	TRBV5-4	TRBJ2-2	TGTGCCAGCAGCCAGGGACTAGCGGGAGTAGGCACCGGGGAGCTGTTTTTT	CASSQGLAGVGTGELFF
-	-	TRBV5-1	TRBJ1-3	TGCGCCAGCAGCTTGGAGGCTCAATCTGGAAACACCATATATTTT	CASSLEAQSGNTIYF
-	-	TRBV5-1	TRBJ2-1	TGCGCCAGCAGCTTGGCAGCCGGTAGCTCCTACAATGAGCAGTTCTTC	CASSLAAGSSYNEQFF
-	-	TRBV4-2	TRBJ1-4	TGTGCCAGCAGCCAAGCACCCCTGGGGGGCCGGGCTAATGAAAAACTGTTTTTT	CASSQAPLGGRANEKLFF
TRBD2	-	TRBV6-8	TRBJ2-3	TGTGCCAGCAGTTACTCTCTAGCGGGACCACCCTTTTGGACAGATACGCAGTATTTT	CASSYSLAGPPFWTDTQYF
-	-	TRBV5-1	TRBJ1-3	TGCGCCAGCAGCCCCGGGACATACTCTGGAAACACCATATATTTT	CASSPGTYSGNTIYF
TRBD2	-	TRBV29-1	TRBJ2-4	TGCAGCGTACGCCGGACTAGCGGGAGGGTGAGCATTCAGTACTTC	CSVRRTSGRVSIQYF
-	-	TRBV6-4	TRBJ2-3	TGTGCCAGCAGTGACCGCCCAGATACGCAGTATTTT	CASSDRPDTQYF
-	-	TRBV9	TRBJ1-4	TGTGCCAGCAGCGGTAATGAAAAACTGTTTTTT	CASSGNEKLFF
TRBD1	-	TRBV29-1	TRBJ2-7	TGCAGCGGAGGACAGGGATTGGCCCTCGAGCAGTACTTC	CSGGQGLALEQYF
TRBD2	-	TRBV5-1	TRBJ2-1	TGCGCCAGCAGCTTGGGCGGGACTAGCGGATACAATGAGCAGTTCTTC	CASSLGGTSGYNEQFF
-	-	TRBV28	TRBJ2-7	TGTGCCAGCAGCCCTCAAGCCAGGCGGTACGAGCAGTACTTC	CASSPQARRYEQYF
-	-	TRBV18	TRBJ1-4	TGTGCCAGCTCACCCCAGACGGAAAATAATGAAAAACTGTTTTTT	CASSPQTENNEKLFF
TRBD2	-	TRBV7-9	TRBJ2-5	TGTGCCAGCAGCGTAGTAGCGGGAGGGATGGTGGAGACCCAGTACTTC	CASSVVAGGMVETQYF
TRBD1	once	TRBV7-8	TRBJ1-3	TGTGCCAGCAGCCCAGAGAGGGACAGGGGGCTCCCCTCTGGAAACACCATATATTTT	CASSPERDRGLPSGNTIYF
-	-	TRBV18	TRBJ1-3	TGTGCCAGCTCTCCCGACTCTGGAAACACCATATATTTT	CASSPDSGNTIYF
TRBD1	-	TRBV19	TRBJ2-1	TGTGCCAGTAGTCCTGGGACAGGGGTCTACAATGAGCAGTTCTTC	CASSPGTGVYNEQFF
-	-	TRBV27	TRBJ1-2	TGTGCCAGCAGGATATCCCGGGAGGCAGGGGCTAACTATGGCTACACCTTC	CASRISREAGANYGYTF
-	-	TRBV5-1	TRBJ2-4	TGCGCCAGCAGCTCCAGCGCACCACAAAACATTCAGTACTTC	CASSSSAPQNIQYF
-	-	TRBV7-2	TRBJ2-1	TGTGCCAGCAGCTTAGTCACGAGCGGGCCCATCCAGTTCTTC	CASSLVTSGPIQFF
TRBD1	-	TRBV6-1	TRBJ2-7	TGTGCCAGCAGTGGACAGGGGGCGATCTACGAGCAGTACTTC	CASSGQGAIYEQYF
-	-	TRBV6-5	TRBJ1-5	TGTGCCAGCACCAACCGGCGGGAGGCTCAGCCCCAGCATTTT	CASTNRREAQPQHF
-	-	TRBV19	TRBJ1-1	TGTGCCAGTAAGCCGACGGCTCAATTGAACACTGAAGCTTTCTTT	CASKPTAQLNTEAFF
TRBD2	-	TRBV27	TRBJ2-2	TGTGCCAGCAGTTCCACCGGGACTAGCGGGAGGAGGGCCGGGGAGCTGTTTTTT	CASSSTGTSGRRAGELFF
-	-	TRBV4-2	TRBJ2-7	TGTGCCAGCAGCCAAGATACGGTAGGCTACGAGCAGTACTTC	CASSQDTVGYEQYF
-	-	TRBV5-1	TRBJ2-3	TGCGCCAGCAGCTTGGTTAGGGCCGATACGCAGTATTTT	CASSLVRADTQYF
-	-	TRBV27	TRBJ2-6	TGTGCCAGCAGTGGAGCCGCAGGGATCTCTGGGGCCAACGTCCTGACTTTC	CASSGAAGISGANVLTF
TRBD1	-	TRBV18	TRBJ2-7	TGTGCCAGCACCCGGGACAGGAGCTCCTACGAGCAGTACTTC	CASTRDRSSYEQYF
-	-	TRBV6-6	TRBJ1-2	TGTGCCAGCCTCGCGGGGCACACCTTC	CASLAGHTF
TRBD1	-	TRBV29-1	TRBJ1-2	TGCAGCGATTCTGACAGGGGAAAGAACTATGGCTACACCTTC	CSDSDRGKNYGYTF
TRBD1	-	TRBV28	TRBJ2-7	TGTGCCAGCCTACAGGGGGCGGCAGGGTACGAGCAGTACTTC	CASLQGAAGYEQYF
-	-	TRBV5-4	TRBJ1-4	TGTGCCAGCAGCTTGCAGGGCATAAATGAAAAACTGTTTTTT	CASSLQGINEKLFF
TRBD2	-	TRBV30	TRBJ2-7	TGTGCCTGGAGTGTACTAATAGCGGGAGGCGAGCAGTACTTC	CAWSVLIAGGEQYF
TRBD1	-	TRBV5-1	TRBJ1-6	TGCGCCAGCAGGAGGGACAGTTATAATTCACCCCTCCACTTT	CASRRDSYNSPLHF
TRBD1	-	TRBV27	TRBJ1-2	TGTGCCAGCAGATCAACAGGGGTGGGATATGGCTACACCTTC	CASRSTGVGYGYTF